This T cell receptor (beta chain) came from a study of T cell responses to AZD1222 COVID-19 vaccine. Study background: Analyses pooled second doses at about 4 or about 12 weeks. General study results and limits: Vaccination with two AZD1222 doses was followed by a rise in Spike-specific TCR breadth and depth.

Trimming removed 3 bases from V and 8 bases from J; junction bases left unmatched: 10. The germline gives CDR1 SGHVS, CDR2 FQNEAQ. CDR3 size: 15 residues. A note on this clone: What it binds is unknown.

The protocol was immunoSEQ multiplex PCR, while the TCRdb copy is restricted to in-frame clones and leaves out a portion. In the table there are roughly 130,000 clones, about 90% of which are singletons. Sequencing was performed on peripheral blood, taken on day 0 of AZD1222 vaccination. This rearrangement joins TRBV7-8 to TRBJ2-1; 7 bases fit TRBD2. The TCR originated in an adult in good health. The CDR3 DNA follows: TGTGCCAGCAGCTTGGGACTATTATCGTTCCATGAGCAGTTCTTC. Translating it yields CASSLGLLSFHEQFF.